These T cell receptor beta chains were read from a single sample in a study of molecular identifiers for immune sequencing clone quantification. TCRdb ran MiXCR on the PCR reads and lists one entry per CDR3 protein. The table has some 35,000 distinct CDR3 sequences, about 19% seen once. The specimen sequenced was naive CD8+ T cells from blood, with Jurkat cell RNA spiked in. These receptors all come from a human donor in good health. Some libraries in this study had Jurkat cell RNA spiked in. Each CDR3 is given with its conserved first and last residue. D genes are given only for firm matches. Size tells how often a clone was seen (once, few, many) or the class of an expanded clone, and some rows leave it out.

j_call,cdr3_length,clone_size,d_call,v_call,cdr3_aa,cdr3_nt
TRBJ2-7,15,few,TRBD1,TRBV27,CASSTRTGLSYEQYF,TGTGCCAGCAGCACGAGGACAGGGCTTTCCTACGAGCAGTACTTC
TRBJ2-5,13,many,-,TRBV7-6,CASSRTFKETQYF,TGTGCCAGCAGCCGGACTTTCAAAGAGACCCAGTACTTC
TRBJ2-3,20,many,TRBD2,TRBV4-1,CASSQDRSSGGVTSTDTQYF,TGCGCCAGCAGCCAAGATCGGTCTAGCGGGGGAGTTACTAGCACAGATACGCAGTATTTT
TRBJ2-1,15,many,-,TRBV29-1,CSVEVQDPEGNEQFF,TGCAGCGTTGAAGTACAAGATCCCGAAGGGAATGAGCAGTTCTTC
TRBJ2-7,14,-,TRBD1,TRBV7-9,CASSPGQGGVRQYF,TGTGCCAGCAGCCCGGGACAGGGTGGGGTGAGGCAGTACTTC
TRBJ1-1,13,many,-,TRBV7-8,CASSSGQITEAFF,TGTGCCAGCAGCTCTGGACAGATAACTGAAGCTTTCTTT
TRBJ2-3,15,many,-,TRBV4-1,CASSHESRDTDTQYF,TGCGCCAGCAGCCATGAATCCAGGGACACAGATACGCAGTATTTT
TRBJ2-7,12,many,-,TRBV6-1,CASSEGFYEQYF,TGTGCCAGCAGTGAAGGATTCTACGAGCAGTACTTC
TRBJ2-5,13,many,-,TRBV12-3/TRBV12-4,CASSISGLGSQYF,TGTGCCAGCAGTATATCAGGGTTAGGGTCCCAGTACTTC
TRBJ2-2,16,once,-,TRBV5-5,CASSLSARGNTGELFF,TGTGCCAGCAGCTTGTCCGCCAGGGGTAACACCGGGGAGCTGTTTTTT
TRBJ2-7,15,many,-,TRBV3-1,CASSQDGSPAHEQYF,TGTGCCAGCAGCCAAGATGGATCCCCGGCCCACGAGCAGTACTTC
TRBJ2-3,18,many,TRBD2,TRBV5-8,CASSHGLAGGSSTDTQYF,TGTGCCAGCAGCCATGGACTAGCGGGGGGGAGTAGCACAGATACGCAGTATTTT
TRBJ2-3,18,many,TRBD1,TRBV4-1,CASSQVWETGVSTDTQYF,TGCGCCAGCAGCCAAGTGTGGGAGACAGGGGTGAGCACAGATACGCAGTATTTT
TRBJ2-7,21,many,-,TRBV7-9,CASSPPGSLSRGSGSWDEQYF,TGTGCCAGCAGCCCACCCGGCTCGCTCTCTCGGGGGTCAGGCTCTTGGGACGAGCAGTACTTC
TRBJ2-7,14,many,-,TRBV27,CASSPSGVRYEQYF,TGTGCCAGCAGTCCCTCGGGGGTTAGGTACGAGCAGTACTTC
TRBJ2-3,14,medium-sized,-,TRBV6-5,CASRTDYGADTQYF,TGTGCCAGCAGAACTGACTACGGCGCAGATACGCAGTATTTT
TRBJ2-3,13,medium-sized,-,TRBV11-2,CASSPSTTDTQYF,TGTGCCAGCTCTCCTAGCACGACAGATACGCAGTATTTT
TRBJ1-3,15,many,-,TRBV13,CASWNRAFSGNTIYF,TGTGCCAGCTGGAACAGGGCCTTCTCTGGAAACACCATATATTTT
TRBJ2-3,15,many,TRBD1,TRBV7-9,CASSSGTGGPDTQYF,TGTGCCAGCAGCTCCGGGACAGGGGGCCCAGATACGCAGTATTTT
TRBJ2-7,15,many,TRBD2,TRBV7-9,CASSAGTSGRYEQYF,TGTGCCAGCAGTGCCGGGACTAGCGGGAGATACGAGCAGTACTTC